Listed below are T cell receptor beta chains from one sample, sequenced in a study of blood T cells in healthy people across ages. TCRdb processed the 5' RACE reads anew with MiXCR; each CDR3 protein has one entry. The sample consists of hundreds of thousands of distinct CDR3 sequences, around three fifths of them appearing once. Specimen: blood. These receptors were obtained from a man aged 40-50 years in good health. CDR3s include the opening cysteine and the closing phenylalanine or tryptophan. A D gene is named only where the DNA matches it firmly. A clone size is listed for some rows: how often the clone was seen (once, few, many), or a class if it is expanded.

>TRBJ2-7|-|TRBV25-1|-
CASSEDREPWEQYF
TGTGCCAGCAGTGAAGATCGGGAGCCTTGGGAGCAGTACTTC
>TRBJ2-4|-|TRBV2|-
CAGSESGNRGNIQYF
TGTGCCGGCAGTGAATCTGGGAATAGAGGTAACATTCAGTACTTC
>TRBJ2-5|-|TRBV30|-
CAWSPTLETQYF
TGTGCCTGGAGTCCGACATTAGAGACCCAGTACTTC
>TRBJ1-4|-|TRBV20-1|-
CSARDPRGANEKLFF
TGCAGTGCTAGAGATCCCAGAGGGGCTAATGAAAAACTGTTTTTT
>TRBJ1-5|-|TRBV18|TRBD1
CASSPVRETGGGNQPQHF
TGTGCCAGCTCACCGGTGAGGGAGACAGGGGGTGGCAATCAGCCCCAGCATTTT
>TRBJ2-3|once|TRBV10-2|TRBD1
CASRAGTGGPDTQYF
TGCGCCAGCAGAGCCGGGACAGGGGGGCCAGATACGCAGTATTTT
>TRBJ2-1|-|TRBV6-4|-
CASSLTGTLPYNEQFF
TGTGCCAGCAGCCTTACCGGGACTCTACCTTACAATGAGCAGTTCTTC
>TRBJ1-1|once|TRBV4-1|-
CASSQGQDTFTEAFF
TGCGCCAGCAGCCAAGGACAGGACACTTTCACTGAAGCTTTCTTT
>TRBJ2-5|-|TRBV20-1|TRBD1
CSAWTGMETQYF
TGCAGTGCATGGACAGGGATGGAGACCCAGTACTTC
>TRBJ1-2|-|TRBV4-3|TRBD1
CASSPRQGYGYTF
TGCGCCAGCAGCCCTCGACAGGGCTATGGCTACACCTTC
>TRBJ1-2|-|TRBV6-5|-
CASSYSGSGLGYGYTF
TGTGCCAGCAGTTACTCGGGATCAGGGCTCGGCTATGGCTACACCTTC
>TRBJ2-1|-|TRBV18|-
CASSAQSEQFF
TGTGCCAGCTCAGCACAGAGTGAGCAGTTCTTC
>TRBJ2-5|-|TRBV18|TRBD2
CASSPVAGKTQETQYF
TGTGCCAGCTCACCTGTAGCGGGAAAGACACAAGAGACCCAGTACTTC
>TRBJ2-1|-|TRBV6-6|TRBD1
CASSTRSDRYNEQFF
TGTGCCAGCAGTACCCGATCGGACAGGTACAATGAGCAGTTCTTC
>TRBJ2-5|-|TRBV7-6|-
CASSDRIGETQYF
TGTGCCAGCAGCGACAGGATCGGAGAGACCCAGTACTTC
>TRBJ2-6|-|TRBV29-1|-
CSAVTRQAWANVLTF
TGCAGCGCTGTAACGAGACAGGCCTGGGCCAACGTCCTGACTTTC
>TRBJ2-3|few|TRBV12-3/TRBV12-4|-
CASSSSFRLSTDTQYF
TGTGCCAGCAGTTCGTCGTTCAGACTTAGCACAGATACGCAGTATTTT
>TRBJ2-7|-|TRBV2|TRBD1
CASKGQVYEQYF
TGTGCCAGCAAAGGACAGGTCTACGAGCAGTACTTC
>TRBJ1-1|-|TRBV20-1|-
CSAPTEFYTEAFF
TGCAGTGCTCCAACAGAGTTCTACACTGAAGCTTTCTTT
>TRBJ2-7|-|TRBV9|-
CASSSHSAGLYEQYF
TGTGCCAGCAGCTCCCACTCAGCGGGCCTCTACGAGCAGTACTTC
>TRBJ1-1|once|TRBV11-3|-
CASSLDPGVNTEAFF
TGTGCCAGCAGCTTAGATCCGGGAGTGAACACTGAAGCTTTCTTT
>TRBJ1-6|-|TRBV5-1|-
CASSLGRGSNSPLHF
TGCGCCAGCAGCTTGGGCCGGGGGAGTAATTCACCCCTCCACTTT
>TRBJ2-3|-|TRBV6-5|TRBD2
CASRGAGLTDTQYF
TGTGCCAGCAGAGGAGCGGGGTTAACAGATACGCAGTATTTT
>TRBJ2-7|-|TRBV21-1|-
CASSNRDERSYEQYF
TGTGCCAGCAGCAACCGGGACGAACGCTCCTACGAGCAGTACTTC
>TRBJ2-1|-|TRBV9|-
CASSVGGWEGNEQFF
TGTGCCAGCAGCGTAGGCGGGTGGGAAGGTAATGAGCAGTTCTTC
>TRBJ1-1|-|TRBV25-1|TRBD1
CASSDPRTGENTEAFF
TGTGCCAGCAGTGACCCCCGGACAGGGGAGAACACTGAAGCTTTCTTT
>TRBJ1-1|few|TRBV11-2|-
CASSLASGAPTEAFF
TGTGCCAGCAGCTTAGCGTCCGGGGCCCCCACTGAAGCTTTCTTT
>TRBJ2-5|-|TRBV7-2|-
CASSLKTGQYF
TGTGCCAGCAGCCTAAAAACAGGGCAGTACTTC
>TRBJ2-6|many|TRBV7-2|-
CASSSRISGANVLTF
TGTGCCAGCAGCTCTCGGATCTCTGGGGCCAACGTCCTGACTTTC
>TRBJ2-1|few|TRBV7-9|-
CASTTNRESSYNEQFF
TGTGCCAGCACCACGAACAGGGAAAGCTCCTACAATGAGCAGTTCTTC
>TRBJ2-7|-|TRBV27|TRBD2
CASSLLAGVDNEQYF
TGTGCCAGCAGTCTTTTAGCGGGGGTTGACAATGAGCAGTACTTC
>TRBJ2-5|-|TRBV20-1|TRBD2
CSASGPPGGQETQYF
TGCAGTGCTAGCGGCCCTCCGGGGGGCCAAGAGACCCAGTACTTC
>TRBJ2-3|few|TRBV29-1|-
CSVEGARSQGDTQYF
TGCAGCGTTGAAGGGGCCAGGTCGCAGGGGGATACGCAGTATTTT
>TRBJ2-5|-|TRBV5-1|TRBD1
CASSLAGQGLETQYF
TGCGCCAGCAGCTTGGCCGGACAGGGACTGGAGACCCAGTACTTC
>TRBJ2-1|-|TRBV7-7|-
CASSLGTATNEQFF
TGTGCTAGCAGCTTAGGTACCGCGACCAATGAGCAGTTCTTC
>TRBJ1-6|-|TRBV2|-
CASSLPFAHSPLHF
TGTGCCAGCAGCCTCCCATTCGCTCATTCACCTCTCCACTTT
>TRBJ2-7|once|TRBV5-1|TRBD1
CASSSNSWDRGADEQYF
TGCGCCAGCAGCTCGAACTCCTGGGACAGGGGCGCGGACGAGCAGTACTTC
>TRBJ2-7|few|TRBV7-2|-
CASSLDGREISYEQYF
TGTGCCAGCAGCTTAGACGGGCGGGAAATCTCCTACGAGCAGTACTTC
>TRBJ1-5|-|TRBV10-2|TRBD1
CASSVGTGRGQPQHF
TGCGCCAGCAGTGTCGGGACAGGGCGGGGGCAGCCCCAGCATTTT
>TRBJ1-6|-|TRBV7-9|TRBD1
CASSLVRGSSYNSPLHF
TGTGCCAGCAGCTTAGTCAGGGGGAGCTCCTATAATTCGCCCCTCCACTTT
>TRBJ2-5|-|TRBV20-1|-
CSARPPNTDWTQYF
TGCAGTGCTAGGCCCCCAAACACCGACTGGACCCAGTACTTC
>TRBJ1-1|-|TRBV6-1|TRBD1
CASRRTGRNTEAFF
TGTGCCAGCAGGCGGACAGGGAGGAACACTGAAGCTTTCTTT
>TRBJ2-5|-|TRBV7-9|TRBD2
CASSPRLALEETQYF
TGTGCCAGCAGCCCCCGACTAGCGTTAGAAGAGACCCAGTACTTC
>TRBJ2-7|-|TRBV28|TRBD1
CASSATGGEQYF
TGTGCCAGCAGCGCGACAGGGGGCGAGCAGTACTTC
>TRBJ1-3|once|TRBV2|-
CASRGDPSGNTIYF
TGTGCCAGCCGAGGGGATCCATCTGGAAACACCATATATTTT
>TRBJ2-5|-|TRBV3-1|-
CASNSGLETQYF
TGTGCCAGCAATTCAGGGTTGGAGACCCAGTACTTC
>TRBJ2-5|-|TRBV6-2/TRBV6-3|TRBD1
CASSRHPTGVRQETQYF
TGTGCCAGCAGTCGTCATCCTACAGGGGTTCGGCAAGAGACCCAGTACTTC
>TRBJ2-2|-|TRBV5-6|TRBD1
CASSLGQGKNTGELFF
TGTGCCAGCAGCTTGGGACAGGGGAAGAACACCGGGGAGCTGTTTTTT
>TRBJ2-7|many|TRBV2|-
CASSETGIYEQYF
TGTGCCAGCAGTGAGACTGGTATCTACGAGCAGTACTTC
>TRBJ1-1|-|TRBV29-1|-
CSVRANTEAFF
TGCAGCGTTCGCGCAAACACTGAAGCTTTCTTT
>TRBJ2-5|-|TRBV18|-
CASSPDLETQYF
TGTGCCAGCTCACCGGATTTGGAGACCCAGTACTTC